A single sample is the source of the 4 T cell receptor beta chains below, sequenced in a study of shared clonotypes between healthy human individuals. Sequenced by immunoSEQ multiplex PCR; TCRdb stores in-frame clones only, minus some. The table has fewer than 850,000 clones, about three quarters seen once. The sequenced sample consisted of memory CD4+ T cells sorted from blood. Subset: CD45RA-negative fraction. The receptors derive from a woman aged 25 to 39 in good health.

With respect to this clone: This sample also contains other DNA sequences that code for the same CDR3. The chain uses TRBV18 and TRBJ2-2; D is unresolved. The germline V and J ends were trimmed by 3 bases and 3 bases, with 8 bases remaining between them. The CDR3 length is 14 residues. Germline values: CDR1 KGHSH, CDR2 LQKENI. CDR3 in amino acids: CASSPVRDTGELFF. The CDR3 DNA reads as TGTGCCAGCTCACCTGTTCGGGACACCGGGGAGCTGTTTTTT.

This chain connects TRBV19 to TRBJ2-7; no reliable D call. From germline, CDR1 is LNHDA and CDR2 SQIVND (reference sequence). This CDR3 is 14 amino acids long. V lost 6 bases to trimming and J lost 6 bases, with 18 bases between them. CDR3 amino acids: CASSTTVGSPEQYF. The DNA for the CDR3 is TGTGCCAGTAGCACTACTGTGGGGTCTCCCGAGCAGTACTTC.

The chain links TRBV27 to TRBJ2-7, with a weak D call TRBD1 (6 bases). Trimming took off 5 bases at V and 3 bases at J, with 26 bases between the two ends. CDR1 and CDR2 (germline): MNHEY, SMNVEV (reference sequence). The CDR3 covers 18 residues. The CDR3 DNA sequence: TGTGCCAGCAGTACACTACAGGGTCCCACGGTCTTGAACTACGAGCAGTACTTC. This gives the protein CASSTLQGPTVLNYEQYF.

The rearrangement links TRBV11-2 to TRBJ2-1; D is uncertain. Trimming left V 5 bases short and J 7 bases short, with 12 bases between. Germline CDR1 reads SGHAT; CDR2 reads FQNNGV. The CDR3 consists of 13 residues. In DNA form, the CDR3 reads TGTGCCAGCAGCCCCAATTACGGTAATGAGCAGTTCTTC. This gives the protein CASSPNYGNEQFF.